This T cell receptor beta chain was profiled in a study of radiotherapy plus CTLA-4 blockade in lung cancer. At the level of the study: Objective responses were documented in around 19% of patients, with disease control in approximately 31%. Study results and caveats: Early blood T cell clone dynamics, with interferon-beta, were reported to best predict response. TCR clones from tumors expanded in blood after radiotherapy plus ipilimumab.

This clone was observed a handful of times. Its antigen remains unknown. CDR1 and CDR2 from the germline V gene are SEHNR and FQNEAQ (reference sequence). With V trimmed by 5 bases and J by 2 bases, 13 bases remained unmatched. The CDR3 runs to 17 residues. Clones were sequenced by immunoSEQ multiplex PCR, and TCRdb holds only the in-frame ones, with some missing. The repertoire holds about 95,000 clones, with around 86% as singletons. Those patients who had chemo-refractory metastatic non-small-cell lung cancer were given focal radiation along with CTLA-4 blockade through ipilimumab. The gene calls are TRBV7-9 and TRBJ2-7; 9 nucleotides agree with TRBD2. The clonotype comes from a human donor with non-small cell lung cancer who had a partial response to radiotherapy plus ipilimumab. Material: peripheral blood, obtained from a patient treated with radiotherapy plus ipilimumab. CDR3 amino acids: CASSLISGSGRTYEQYF. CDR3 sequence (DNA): TGTGCCAGCAGCCTCATTTCGGGTAGCGGGAGAACCTACGAGCAGTACTTC.